This entry lists 18 T cell receptor beta chains sequenced from one sample in a study of vaccination effects on CD4 cells after COVID-19. The data were produced by immunoSEQ multiplex PCR, yet TCRdb's version contains in-frame clones alone and is incomplete. The sample lists tens of thousands of clones, 74% occurring once. Pools of viral peptides were used by the ViraFEST assay to expand antigen-specific CD4+ T cells ahead of sequencing. The culture ran for approximately 10 days, and then CD4+ T cells were isolated. Either the BNT162b2 or mRNA-1273 vaccine was given to participants in two doses. Their specific antigens are unknown. The material was CD4+ T cells from PBMCs cultured with HCoV-OC43 spike peptides, obtained after COVID-19 vaccination. Described subset: HCoV-OC43 spike overlapping peptide pool stimulation. The receptors originated from a human donor who received a COVID-19 vaccine.

The CDR3 DNA follows: TGCGCCAGCAGCCAACCTACCCGGGACAGGGCGCGTGGCTACACCTTC. This translates into CASSQPTRDRARGYTF. The chain couples TRBV4-1 to TRBJ1-2; 9 positions agree with TRBD1. Germline V gene data show CDR1 as MGHRA and CDR2 as YSYEKL. Trimming removed 2 bases from V and 7 bases from J; junction bases left unmatched: 11. The CDR3 consists of 16 residues.

This chain joins TRBV11-2 and TRBJ2-7; weak D call: TRBD2 (5 bases). V was pared by 6 bases and J by 0 bases, with 6 bases between. The CDR3 spans 12 residues. Germline CDR1 and CDR2: SGHAT and FQNNGV. The CDR3 protein is CASRGDSYEQYF. In DNA form, the CDR3 reads TGTGCCAGCAGGGGAGACTCCTACGAGCAGTACTTC.

The table lists this clone with a count of one. The chain uses TRBV10-3 and TRBJ2-3, with 9 positions matching TRBD2. The CDR3 totals 18 residues. Germline trimming cut 1 base from V and 1 base from J; bases unmatched to any gene: 9. Germline V gives CDR1 ENHRY, CDR2 SYGVKD. CDR3 in amino acids: CAISEYAGTSSGTDTQYF. CDR3 DNA: TGTGCCATCAGTGAGTACGCCGGGACTAGCAGCGGCACAGATACGCAGTATTTT.

V gene TRBV24-1 combines with J gene TRBJ1-2; the match to TRBD1 covers 8 bases. The CDR3 sequence is 13 residues long. V gave up 5 bases and J gave up 8 bases; unmatched junction bases: 6. Per the germline V gene, CDR1 is KGHDR and CDR2 is SFDVKD. CDR3 protein: CATSAVRGQGYTF. CDR3 sequence (DNA): TGTGCCACCAGTGCGGTCAGGGGGCAAGGCTACACCTTC.

The chain is built from TRBV6-1 and TRBJ1-1; 8 bases align to TRBD1. The V gene end was trimmed by 2 bases and the J gene end by 2 bases; junction bases not matched to a gene: 10. The CDR3 is 17 residues long. Looked up from germline, CDR1 is MNHNS and CDR2 is SASEGT. The CDR3 spells CASSELAGGEVNTEAFF. The CDR3 DNA is TGTGCCAGCAGTGAATTGGCAGGGGGCGAAGTCAACACTGAAGCTTTCTTT.

The gene calls are TRBV19 and TRBJ2-1, with 8 bases that match TRBD2. CDR1 is LNHDA and CDR2 is SQIVND in the germline V gene (reference sequence). The CDR3 spans 13 residues. The junction had 8 bases not matched to a gene; V was cut back by 7 bases and J by 9 bases. The CDR3 nucleotides are TGTGCCAGTAAGGCGGGAGGAGATGGTGAGCAGTTCTTC. Translation gives CASKAGGDGEQFF.

In this sample, this clone turned up a few times. The chain carries TRBV5-4 and TRBJ1-2; no clear D gene. The CDR3 runs 14 residues. The V end was cut by 8 bases, the J end by 5 bases, with 19 bases between. Germline V gene lookup returns CDR1 SGHNT and CDR2 YYREEE (reference sequence). The CDR3 spells CASHGGGARYGYTF. Here the CDR3 DNA reads TGTGCCAGTCACGGAGGAGGAGCTAGGTATGGCTACACCTTC.

V is TRBV7-9 and J is TRBJ2-5, with 8 bases aligning to TRBD2. From germline, CDR1 is SEHNR and CDR2 FQNEAQ (reference sequence). The ends lost 1 base at V and 6 bases at J; junction bases unmatched: 4. This CDR3 is 14 amino acids long. The CDR3 region is CASSLGTSSQTQYF. CDR3 coding DNA: TGTGCCAGCAGCTTAGGGACTAGCTCCCAGACCCAGTACTTC.

The rearrangement joins TRBV24-1 to TRBJ1-1; D is unclear. The V end was cut by 5 bases, the J end by 1 base, with 7 bases between. There are 13 residues in the CDR3. Germline-derived CDR1 and CDR2 are KGHDR and SFDVKD. The DNA for the CDR3 is TGTGCCACCAGTGCCCTGGGGAACACTGAAGCTTTCTTT. This encodes CATSALGNTEAFF.

The rearrangement links TRBV5-4 to TRBJ2-3; 9 nucleotides line up with TRBD2. CDR3 length equals 16 residues. The germline gives CDR1 SGHNT, CDR2 YYREEE (reference sequence). V dropped 2 bases and J dropped 2; count of bases not matched to a gene: 6. CDR3 coding DNA: TGTGCCAGCAGCTTCCGACTAGCGGAGTTCACAGATACGCAGTATTTT. Its translation: CASSFRLAEFTDTQYF. Full variable domain (missing parts from reference TRBV5-4 and TRBJ2-3): ETGVTQSPTHLIKTRGQQVTLRCSSQSGHNTVSWYQQALGQGPQFIFQYYREEENGRGNFPPRFSGLQFPNYSSELNVNALELDDSALYLCASSFRLAEFTDTQYFGPGTRLTVL.

The chain has TRBV7-9 and TRBJ2-7; 9 bases are a match to TRBD1. Germline CDR1 and CDR2: SEHNR and FQNEAQ (reference sequence). This CDR3 has 15 residues. With V trimmed by 3 bases and J by 7 bases, 10 bases remained unmatched. CDR3 sequence reads: CASSFTGGALDEQYF. The CDR3 region has the DNA TGTGCCAGCAGCTTTACAGGGGGCGCCTTGGATGAGCAGTACTTC.

The chain recombines TRBV10-3 with TRBJ2-6, with 7 nucleotides matching TRBD1. This CDR3 is built from 16 residues. Trimming removed 8 bases from V and 0 bases from J; junction bases left unmatched: 7. Germline V gene sequence: CDR1 ENHRY, CDR2 SYGVKD. CDR3 in DNA: TGTGCCATCCGTACAGGGGCAATCTCTGGGGCCAACGTCCTGACTTTC. This translates into CAIRTGAISGANVLTF.

The chain combines TRBV3-1 (or the pseudogene TRBV3-2) with TRBJ1-2; D gene uncertain. CDR1 is LGHDT, CDR2 YNNKEL, per germline (reference sequence). The CDR3 has 15 amino acids. The germline V and J ends were trimmed by 1 base and 8 bases, with 17 bases remaining between them. The CDR3 DNA reads as TGTGCCAGCAGCCAAGGCCTCGGAGTTCCAGGCGGCTACACCTTC. As protein: CASSQGLGVPGGYTF.

The CDR3 coding sequence is TGTGCCAGCAGCCCCTCTTTCTCCGGGCGGGAGACCCAGTACTTC. This codes for CASSPSFSGRETQYF. The rearrangement links TRBV3-1 (or the pseudogene TRBV3-2) to TRBJ2-5; D call uncertain. This CDR3 contains 15 residues. Germline CDR1 reads LGHDT; CDR2 reads YNNKEL (reference sequence). Trimming removed 4 bases from V and 5 bases from J, with 17 bases in between.

A few counts support this clone. The rearrangement links TRBV20-1 to TRBJ1-2, with a tentative D call TRBD1 (5 bases). The length of the CDR3 is 11 residues. V lost 3 bases and J 8 bases, leaving 10 bases between the germline ends. CDR1 and CDR2 (germline): DFQATT, SNEGSKA (reference sequence). CDR3 DNA sequence: TGCAGTGCTAGCAGCGAGGGGGGCTACACCTTC. This encodes CSASSEGGYTF.

The chain uses TRBV4-1 and TRBJ1-3, with D possibly being TRBD1 (6 bases). Germline values: CDR1 MGHRA, CDR2 YSYEKL. This CDR3 contains 17 residues. V was cut by 0 bases and J by 0 bases, with 12 bases left in between. The CDR3 here is CASSQDTGRVSGNTIYF. CDR3 DNA: TGCGCCAGCAGCCAAGATACAGGGAGGGTCTCTGGAAACACCATATATTTT.

This clone was observed a few times. CDR3 nucleotide sequence: TGCGCCAGCAGCCAAGATGAAAGGACCCCCTACGAGCAGTACTTC. Its translation is CASSQDERTPYEQYF. The chain recombines TRBV4-1 with TRBJ2-7; no clear D. Germline loops: CDR1 MGHRA, CDR2 YSYEKL. The CDR3 has 15 amino acids. V dropped 0 bases and J dropped 2 bases, with 11 bases sitting between them.

The chain uses TRBV27 and TRBJ2-3; D unresolved. CDR3 size: 12 residues. V was pared by 5 bases and J by 5 bases, with 8 bases between. Germline V CDR1 and CDR2: MNHEY, SMNVEV (reference sequence). The CDR3 reads CASSPQGDTQYF. CDR3 sequence (DNA): TGTGCCAGCAGTCCCCAAGGAGATACGCAGTATTTT.